Included here is one TCR beta chain sequence, with context. The antigen is unknown. This sample is part of a study of T-cell reconstitution after alpha-beta-depleted transplantation in children. Study-wide results and caveats: T cells produced anew were the main source of T-cell counts and diversity one year after transplant. Expanded graft clones, several hundred of them, were reportedly the source of alpha-beta T cells about two months after transplant.

Unique molecular identifiers were used to barcode this TCRbeta library. TCRdb analysed the PCR reads with MiXCR anew, one entry per CDR3 protein. The table shows some 260,000 distinct CDR3 sequences, with about 24% occurring only once. Germline lookup yields CDR1 MNHEY and CDR2 SVGAGI. The ends lost 4 bases at V and 7 bases at J; junction bases unmatched: 8. The CDR3 length is 15 residues. The sequence derives from a female patient aged 2 to 10 who had a stem cell transplant for congenital amegakaryocytic thrombocytopenia, so the T cells may come from the graft donor. The sample consisted of PBMCs, mostly from graft donor cells, taken 360 days after TCRalphabeta/CD19-depleted stem cell transplant. This sequence joins TRBV6-5 and TRBJ2-1; TRBD1 matches at 9 bases. The CDR3 DNA sequence: TGTGCCAGCAGTTTACGGGGGACAGGGCGGAATGAGCAGTTCTTC. This codes for CASSLRGTGRNEQFF.